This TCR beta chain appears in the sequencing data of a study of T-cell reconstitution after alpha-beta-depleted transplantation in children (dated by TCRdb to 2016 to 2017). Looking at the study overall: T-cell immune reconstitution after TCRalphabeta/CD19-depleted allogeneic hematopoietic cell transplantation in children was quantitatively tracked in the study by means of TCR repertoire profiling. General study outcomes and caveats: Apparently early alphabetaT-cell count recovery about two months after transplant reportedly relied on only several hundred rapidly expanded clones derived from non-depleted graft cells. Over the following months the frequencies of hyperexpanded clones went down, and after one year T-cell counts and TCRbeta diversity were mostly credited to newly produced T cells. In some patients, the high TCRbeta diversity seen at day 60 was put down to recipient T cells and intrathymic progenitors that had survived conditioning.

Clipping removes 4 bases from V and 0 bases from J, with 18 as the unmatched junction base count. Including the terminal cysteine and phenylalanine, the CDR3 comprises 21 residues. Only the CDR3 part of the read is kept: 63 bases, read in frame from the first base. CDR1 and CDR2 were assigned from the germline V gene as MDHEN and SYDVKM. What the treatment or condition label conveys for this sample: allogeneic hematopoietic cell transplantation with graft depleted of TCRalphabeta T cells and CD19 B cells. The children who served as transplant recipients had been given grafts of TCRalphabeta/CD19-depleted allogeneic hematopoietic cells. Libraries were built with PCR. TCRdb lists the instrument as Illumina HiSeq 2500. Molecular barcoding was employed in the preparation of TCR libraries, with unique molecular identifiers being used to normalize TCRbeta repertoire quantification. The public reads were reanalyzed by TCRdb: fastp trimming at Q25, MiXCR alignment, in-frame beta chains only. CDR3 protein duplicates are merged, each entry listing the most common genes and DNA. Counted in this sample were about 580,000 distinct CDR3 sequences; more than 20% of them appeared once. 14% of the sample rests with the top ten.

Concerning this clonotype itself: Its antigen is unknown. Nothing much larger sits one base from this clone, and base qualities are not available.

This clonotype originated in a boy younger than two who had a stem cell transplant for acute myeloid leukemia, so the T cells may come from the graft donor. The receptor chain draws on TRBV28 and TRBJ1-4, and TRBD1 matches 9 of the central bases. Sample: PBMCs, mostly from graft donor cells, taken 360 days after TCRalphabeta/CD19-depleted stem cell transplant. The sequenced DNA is TGTGCCAGCAGTTCCCTATACTTCCGGGACAGGGAGGGCACAACTAATGAAAAACTGTTTTTT. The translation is CASSSLYFRDREGTTNEKLFF.